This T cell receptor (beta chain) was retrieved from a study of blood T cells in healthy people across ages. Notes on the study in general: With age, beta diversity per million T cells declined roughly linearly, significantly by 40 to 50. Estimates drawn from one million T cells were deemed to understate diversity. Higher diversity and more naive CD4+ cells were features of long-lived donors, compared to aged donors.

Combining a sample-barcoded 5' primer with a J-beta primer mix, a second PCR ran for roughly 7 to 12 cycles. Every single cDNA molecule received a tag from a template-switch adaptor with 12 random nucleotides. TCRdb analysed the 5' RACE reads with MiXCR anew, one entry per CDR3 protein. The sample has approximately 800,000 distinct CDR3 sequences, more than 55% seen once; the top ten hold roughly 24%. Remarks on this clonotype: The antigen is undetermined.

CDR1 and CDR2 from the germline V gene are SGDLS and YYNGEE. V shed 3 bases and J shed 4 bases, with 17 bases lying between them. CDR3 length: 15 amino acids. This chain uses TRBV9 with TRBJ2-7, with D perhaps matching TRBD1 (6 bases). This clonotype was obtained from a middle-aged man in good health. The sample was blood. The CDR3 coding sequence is TGTGCCAGCAGCGAGGACAGCGGCTCTTATTACGAGCAGTACTTC. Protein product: CASSEDSGSYYEQYF. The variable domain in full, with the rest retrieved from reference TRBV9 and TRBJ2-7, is DSGVTQTPKHLITATGQRVTLRCSPRSGDLSVYWYQQSLDQGLQFLIQYYNGEERAKGNILERFSAQQFPDLHSELNLSSLELGDSALYFCASSEDSGSYYEQYFGPGTRLTVT.